This TCR beta chain was obtained from a study of glioma-infiltrating T cells after dendritic cell vaccination. As for the study in general: Three intradermal dendritic cell vaccine injections were given every two weeks.

Turning to this clone: Antigen specificity is unknown.

TCRB CDR3 was amplified from 2 ug genomic DNA or less. Measured with immunoSEQ multiplex PCR; TCRdb has only the in-frame clones, and not every one. The repertoire holds around 96,000 clones, with 79% as singletons. All glioblastoma patients lacked an isocitrate dehydrogenase mutation. Study conclusions and caveats: Higher pretreatment TIL content predicted longer progression-free time and survival.

CDR3 length equals 15 residues. Per the germline V gene, CDR1 is MNHEY and CDR2 is SMNVEV (reference sequence). The sequenced sample was blood, obtained before dendritic cell vaccination. V gene TRBV27 combines with J gene TRBJ2-7, with 9 positions matching TRBD1. This clonotype was obtained from a human donor with glioblastoma. The CDR3 loop is CARPGQGVHWTEQYF. The CDR3 region has the DNA TGTGCAAGACCGGGACAGGGAGTGCATTGGACTGAGCAGTACTTC.